This T cell receptor beta chain was recovered during a study of human CD8 memory T cell subsets. Details on this clonotype: The antigen remains undetermined.

UMI-labeled 5' RACE was the method by which TCR beta libraries were made. TCRdb reprocessed the 5' RACE reads and stores each CDR3 protein as one record, lacking DNA. Here the sample table reports more than 6,500 distinct CDR3 sequences. Study findings and constraints: The study sequenced T cell receptor beta chains only. Effector memory cells lacked the similarly high diversity that stem-like memory and precursor exhausted T cells had.

The CDR3 extends over 16 amino acids. Germline CDR1 is SGHAT and CDR2 is FQNNGV. Sequenced material: CD8+ stem-like memory T cells (TSCM and TCM) sorted from PBMCs. The subset is: stem-like memory CD8 T cells (TSTEM), CCR7+ PD-1- TIGIT-. This chain connects TRBV11-2 to TRBJ2-1; the D call from TCRdb, TRBD2, cannot be confirmed without DNA. This TCR was recovered from a human donor in good health. The chain's CDR3 is CASSHTSGKSYNEQFF.